The subject of this entry is one TCR beta chain. Its cognate antigen has yet to be identified. Base qualities are missing; no much larger clone stands one base away. This sample's time point label indicates: 180 days after allo-HCT. Recipient blood was collected about 28 days before transplant and at days 30, 100 and 180 after transplant. Using Nuclei Lysis Solution, genomic DNA was extracted from unfractionated peripheral blood mononuclear cells that were either fresh or cryopreserved. This sample is drawn from a study of T cell clonotyping in hematopoietic cell transplantation (dated by TCRdb to the early 2020s). Notes on the research overall: The study collected 130 or so blood samples from under 45 consecutive transplant recipients and their related donors. Recruitment of patients was conducted between late 2015 and January 2017, and follow-up was continued until late 2020 or death. Study-wide findings and limitations: The sample size was limited, and because cells were not sorted, the contributions of CD4 and CD8 repertoires could not be separated. After transplant, TCR diversity in recipients dropped, and pathologically expanded clonotypes climbed progressively between day 30 and day 180. Just a small fraction of recipient repertoires overlapped with donor repertoires, and more than 95% appeared de novo at the given depth. Broader TCR repertoire diversity after transplant was predicted by Inverse Simpson Index values from donors and from recipients before transplant.

The immunoSEQ assay, a bias-controlled multiplex PCR with V- and J-specific primers, was used to amplify TCR beta CDR3 regions from genomic DNA. In a second PCR step, a proprietary barcode and Illumina adapter sequences were attached to the CDR3 amplicons. An Illumina MiSeq instrument was used for sequencing of the CDR3 libraries. The published analysis was carried out like this. Export and quality control were handled in immunoSEQ Analyzer 3.0, while downstream analyses relied on R Bioconductor and Immunarch. Only productive rearrangements in the normalized downsampled data set were used to calculate repertoire metrics. In the normalized cohort, a clonotype counted as pathologically expanded if the clonotype was larger than 5 templates. The Inverse Simpson Index was used to measure repertoire diversity. CMV-specificity analyses were carried out on the non-normalized data set to capture all clonotypes. TCRdb retrieved this table from immuneACCESS and kept in-frame rearrangements only. Not all clones are present; in checked studies, unresolved V genes account for under half, and no reason is known for the remainder. Clonal size and the V and J genes are those of that table, whereas D and trimming came from the DNA. The table for this sample lists roughly 9,000 clones; about 82% of them were counted only once. The biggest ten clones account for approximately 33% of the sample.

The TCR comes from a female patient between 30 and 40 years old who had an allogeneic stem cell transplant, so the T cells may come from the graft donor. Some clones in this sample may be carry-over from other donors' samples. Sample: PBMCs, taken 180 days after allogeneic stem cell transplant.

The CDR3 region reads CASSVTRDRQETQYF. The nucleotide sequence is given as TGTGCCAGCAGCGTTACCCGGGACCGACAAGAGACCCAGTACTTC. The sequence is built from TRBV7-2 and TRBJ2-5; the D gene could be either TRBD1 or TRBD2, each agreeing at 5 bases. CDR1 and CDR2, looked up from the germline V gene, are SGHTA and FQGNSA. V gives up 5 bases and J gives up 2 bases, and the segment between their germline ends measures 15 bases. The CDR3 runs 15 residues from the cysteine to the phenylalanine. Just the 45-base CDR3 DNA is kept, in frame starting at base 1.